One T cell receptor beta chain is described in this entry. This entry is derived from a study of blood T cell repertoires in COVID-19. Study summary: In each case, the material was cDNA or gDNA derived from T cells, B-cell-depleted T cells, or PBMCs.

Some clones are missing from TCRdb's copy, which holds only in-frame ones; the method was immunoSEQ multiplex PCR. The sample comprises roughly 180,000 clones, about 81% of which are singletons, and over 9.5% rests with the top ten. Germline V gene lookup returns CDR1 SEHNR and CDR2 FQNEAQ (reference sequence). This CDR3 spans 11 amino acids. V was trimmed by 3 bases and J by 13 bases, leaving 9 bases between them. Sequenced input: peripheral blood. The TCR comes from an elderly woman with COVID-19, enrolled during active disease. This chain connects TRBV7-9 to TRBJ1-4; D may be TRBD1 (6 bases). This CDR3 reads CASSFQGRLFF. CDR3 DNA: TGTGCCAGCAGCTTCCAGGGGAGACTGTTTTTT.